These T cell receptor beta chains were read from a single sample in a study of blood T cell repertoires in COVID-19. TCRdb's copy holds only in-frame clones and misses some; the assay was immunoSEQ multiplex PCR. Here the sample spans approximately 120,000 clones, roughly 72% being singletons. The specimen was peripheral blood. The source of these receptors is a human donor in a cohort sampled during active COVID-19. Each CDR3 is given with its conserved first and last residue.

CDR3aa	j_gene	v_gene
CASSDETGGSYYNSPLHF	TRBJ1-6	TRBV2
CASSIPKRTGGIRGYTF	TRBJ1-2	TRBV19
CASSPRVQETQYF	TRBJ2-5	TRBV5-4
CASSLEGAREQYF	TRBJ2-7	TRBV5-4
CASSLGPTGELFF	TRBJ2-2	TRBV5-8
CASSYSQGTNEKLFF	TRBJ1-4	TRBV6-2/TRBV6-3
CSAVKDREAFF	TRBJ1-1	TRBV20-1
CASSSGDLRGAGEQYF	TRBJ2-7	TRBV6-5
CASSKGGTGDNQPQHF	TRBJ1-5	TRBV21-1
CASSLRVGAWYTEAFF	TRBJ1-1	TRBV11-2
CASSEAGASTDTQYF	TRBJ2-3	TRBV2
CASSQDWSGAGYNEQFF	TRBJ2-1	TRBV14
CASSPLGEQPQHF	TRBJ1-5	TRBV6-6
CASSLESTGATF	TRBJ1-2	TRBV7-8
CASSGTTGGSWNSNQPQHF	TRBJ1-5	TRBV6-1
CASSFTSGEQYF	TRBJ2-7	TRBV5-4
CASSQRGQALPETQYF	TRBJ2-5	TRBV4-2
CASSLGANNIQYF	TRBJ2-4	TRBV7-9
CASSRDRGRNEKLFF	TRBJ1-4	TRBV5-1
CASRASGGAEYEQYF	TRBJ2-7	TRBV19
CASSGRVGTNEKLFF	TRBJ1-4	TRBV7-8
CASSQGGDRPYEQYF	TRBJ2-7	TRBV4-2
CASSSAGGNQPQHF	TRBJ1-5	TRBV27
CATSRDSLVPGEKLFF	TRBJ1-4	TRBV15
CAIKQRGDNEQFF	TRBJ2-1	TRBV10-2
CASRRASSTEAFF	TRBJ1-1	TRBV6-5
CATRGNEKLFF	TRBJ1-4	TRBV18
CASSVTGRTEAFF	TRBJ1-1	TRBV19
CASSSWDRSYGYTF	TRBJ1-2	TRBV28
CASSDGLVYEQYF	TRBJ2-7	TRBV12-3/TRBV12-4
CASTPEGRIYEQYF	TRBJ2-7	TRBV27
CASTDGGIHEQYF	TRBJ2-7	TRBV19
CASSARGGQTYEQYF	TRBJ2-7	TRBV6-7
CASSFIQGGREQYF	TRBJ2-7	TRBV11-2